This T cell receptor beta chain is drawn from a study of blood T cell repertoires in COVID-19. Study information: Material from acute and convalescent COVID-19 was sourced from the United States, Italy and Spain. Sources were T cells, B-cell-depleted T cells, or PBMCs; the material itself was cDNA or gDNA.

As handled by the study authors: Quantification of nucleated cells was approximated via reference gene primer amplification. The repertoire was sequenced with immunoSEQ multiplex PCR; TCRdb's copy has only in-frame clones and lacks some. V, J and clone size are those of that table, while D and trimming were read from the DNA. The table includes about 150,000 clones, around 85% detected once. Germline assignment: CDR1 LNHNV and CDR2 YYDKDF (reference sequence). The CDR3 covers 18 residues. Trimming removed 3 bases from V and 0 bases from J; junction bases left unmatched: 10. This sequence originates from a man aged 70-80 years with acute or convalescent COVID-19. The genes are TRBV15 and TRBJ1-5, with 8 bases identical to TRBD1. Specimen: peripheral blood. The CDR3 region is CATSRGSGTGYSNQPQHF. The DNA for the CDR3 is TGTGCCACCAGCAGGGGCTCCGGGACAGGATATAGCAATCAGCCCCAGCATTTT. Looking up the rest from reference TRBV15 and TRBJ1-5 gives the full variable domain: DAMVIQNPRYQVTQFGKPVTLSCSQTLNHNVMYWYQQKSSQAPKLLFHYYDKDFNNEADTPDNFQSRRPNTSFCFLDIRSPGLGDTAMYLCATSRGSGTGYSNQPQHFGDGTRLSIL.